Below, 9 T cell receptor beta chains from the same sample are listed, as sequenced in a study of identical twins. In TCRdb, the 5' RACE reads were re-called with MiXCR into one record per CDR3 protein. This sample has 500,000 to 600,000 distinct CDR3 sequences, with roughly a fifth found just once. These records were also assigned to another study, of T cells expressing NK-cell markers.

What was sequenced was CD4+ T cells sorted from blood. The receptors come from a woman between 18 and 29 years old in good health.

The V gene is TRBV11-3, the J gene TRBJ1-5, with no clear D. The CDR3 extends over 13 amino acids. The V end lost 1 base, the J end lost 5 bases, and 6 bases lay between the germline ends. The germline V gene has CDR1 SGHNT and CDR2 YENEEA. The CDR3 sequence is CASSLGEDQPQHF. CDR3 bases: TGTGCCAGCAGCTTAGGGGAGGATCAGCCCCAGCATTTT.

This clonotype was picked up a small number of times. This sequence joins TRBV20-1 and TRBJ2-3; D remains unclear. Germline CDR1 reads DFQATT; CDR2 reads SNEGSKA (reference sequence). This CDR3 has 11 residues. Trimming left V 0 bases short and J 11 bases short, with 9 bases between. The CDR3 DNA sequence: TGCAGTGCTAGAGACCACTGGATGCAGTATTTT. This encodes CSARDHWMQYF.

This clonotype has more than one count but fewer than ten. The chain employs TRBV5-1 and TRBJ2-5, with 7 bases identical to TRBD1. This CDR3 has 14 residues. Germline trimming cut 4 bases from V and 2 bases from J; bases unmatched to any gene: 5. Per the germline V gene, CDR1 is SGHRS and CDR2 is YFSETQ. CDR3 loop: CASSIKTGQETQYF. The DNA for the CDR3 is TGCGCCAGCAGCATTAAGACAGGGCAAGAGACCCAGTACTTC.

V usage is TRBV6-5 and J usage is TRBJ1-1; D perhaps matches TRBD1 (6 bases). Germline-derived CDR1 and CDR2 are MNHEY and SVGAGI. The CDR3 runs 14 residues. V lost 2 bases and J lost 6, with 13 bases in between. The CDR3 DNA follows: TGTGCCAGCAGTTACCCGGGGGCGCCCGCTGAAGCTTTCTTT. It specifies CASSYPGAPAEAFF.

This clonotype appeared a single time. This sequence joins TRBV12-1 and TRBJ2-7; TRBD2 is taken as the D call from the table, unchecked against the DNA. TRBV12-1 is tagged as a pseudogene. This CDR3 comprises 14 residues. In nucleotides, the CDR3 is TGTGCCAGCAGCTCGAGGGCCGAGCACTACGAGCAGTACTTC. It translates to CASSSRAEHYEQYF.

This clonotype was counted between two and nine times. The chain carries TRBV6-5 and TRBJ2-7, with a possible D match to TRBD2 (5 bases). This CDR3 comprises 13 residues. Germline loops: CDR1 MNHEY, CDR2 SVGAGI. Trimming shortened V by 4 bases and J by 4 bases, and 11 bases separated the two germline ends. The chain's CDR3 is CASSSRTGYEQYF. Here the CDR3 DNA reads TGTGCCAGCAGTTCCCGGACGGGATACGAGCAGTACTTC.

Only a few counts were recorded for this clonotype. The chain carries TRBV20-1 and TRBJ2-4; 7 bases align to TRBD1. J was trimmed by 1 base and V by 5 bases; bases with no gene match: 8. Germline V gene lookup returns CDR1 DFQATT and CDR2 SNEGSKA (reference sequence). The CDR3 runs to 15 residues. The CDR3 DNA is TGCAGTGCTGGCGACAGGGCCCCGGCCAAAAACATTCAGTACTTC. Translating gives CSAGDRAPAKNIQYF.

This clonotype was seen more than once but under ten times. The rearrangement joins TRBV9 to TRBJ2-1; no firm D call. The CDR3 length is 16 residues. The V end lost 0 bases, the J end lost 5 bases, and 15 bases lay between the germline ends. Per germline, CDR1 SGDLS and CDR2 YYNGEE. CDR3 nucleotides: TGTGCCAGCAGCGTAGGAGTGACACCGGATAACAATGAGCAGTTCTTC. Encoded protein: CASSVGVTPDNNEQFF.

This clonotype was seen a few times. The V call is TRBV20-1, the J call TRBJ1-2; unclear D gene. V lost 3 bases and J 4 bases, leaving 12 bases between the germline ends. The CDR3 spans 13 residues. Germline V gene lookup returns CDR1 DFQATT and CDR2 SNEGSKA (reference sequence). DNA of the CDR3: TGCAGTGCTAGTCGGGCAGTTCCCTATGGCTACACCTTC. Translating gives CSASRAVPYGYTF.